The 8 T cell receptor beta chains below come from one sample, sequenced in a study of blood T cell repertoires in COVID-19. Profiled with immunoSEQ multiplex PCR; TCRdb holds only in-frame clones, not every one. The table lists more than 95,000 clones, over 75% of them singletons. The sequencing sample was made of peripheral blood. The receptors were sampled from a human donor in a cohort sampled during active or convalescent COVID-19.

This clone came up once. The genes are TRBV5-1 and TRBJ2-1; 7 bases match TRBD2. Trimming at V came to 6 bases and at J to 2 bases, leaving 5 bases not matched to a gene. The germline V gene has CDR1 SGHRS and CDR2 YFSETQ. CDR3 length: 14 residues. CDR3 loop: CASTRLAAYNEQFF. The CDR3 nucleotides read TGCGCCAGCACGAGACTAGCCGCCTACAATGAGCAGTTCTTC. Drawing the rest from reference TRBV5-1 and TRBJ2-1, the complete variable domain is KAGVTQTPRYLIKTRGQQVTLSCSPISGHRSVSWYQQTPGQGLQFLFEYFSETQRNKGNFPGRFSGRQFSNSRSEMNVSTLELGDSALYLCASTRLAAYNEQFFGPGTRLTVL.

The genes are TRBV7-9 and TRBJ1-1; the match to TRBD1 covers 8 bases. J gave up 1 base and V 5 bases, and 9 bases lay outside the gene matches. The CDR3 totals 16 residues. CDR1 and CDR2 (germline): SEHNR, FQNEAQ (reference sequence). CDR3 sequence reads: CASSPTRTGQNTEAFF. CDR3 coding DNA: TGTGCCAGCAGCCCCACTAGGACAGGGCAGAACACTGAAGCTTTCTTT.

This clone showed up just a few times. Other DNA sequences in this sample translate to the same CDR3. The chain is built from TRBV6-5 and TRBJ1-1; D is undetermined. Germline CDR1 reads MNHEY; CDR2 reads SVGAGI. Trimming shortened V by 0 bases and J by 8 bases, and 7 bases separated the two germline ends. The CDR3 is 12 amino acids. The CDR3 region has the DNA TGTGCCAGCAGTTACTCTGGCAGGGAAGCTTTCTTT. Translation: CASSYSGREAFF.

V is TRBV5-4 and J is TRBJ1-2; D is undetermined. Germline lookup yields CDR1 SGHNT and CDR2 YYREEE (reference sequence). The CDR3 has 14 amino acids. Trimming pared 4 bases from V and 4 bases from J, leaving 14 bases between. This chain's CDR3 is CASSGRLEIYGYTF. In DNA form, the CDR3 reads TGTGCCAGCAGCGGGAGACTCGAGATCTATGGCTACACCTTC.

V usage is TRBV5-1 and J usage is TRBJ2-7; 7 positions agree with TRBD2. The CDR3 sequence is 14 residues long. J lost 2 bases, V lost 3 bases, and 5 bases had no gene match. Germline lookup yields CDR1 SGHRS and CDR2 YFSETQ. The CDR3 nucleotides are TGCGCCAGCAGCTGGGAGGGAGTGGCCTACGAGCAGTACTTC. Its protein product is CASSWEGVAYEQYF. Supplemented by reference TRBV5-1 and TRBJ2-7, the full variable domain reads KAGVTQTPRYLIKTRGQQVTLSCSPISGHRSVSWYQQTPGQGLQFLFEYFSETQRNKGNFPGRFSGRQFSNSRSEMNVSTLELGDSALYLCASSWEGVAYEQYFGPGTRLTVT.

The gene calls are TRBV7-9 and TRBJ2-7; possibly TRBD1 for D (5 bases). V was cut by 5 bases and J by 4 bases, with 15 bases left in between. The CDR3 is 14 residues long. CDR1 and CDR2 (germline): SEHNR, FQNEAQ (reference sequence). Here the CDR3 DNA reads TGTGCCAGCAGCCCACGGACACTGACGTACGAGCAGTACTTC. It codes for CASSPRTLTYEQYF.

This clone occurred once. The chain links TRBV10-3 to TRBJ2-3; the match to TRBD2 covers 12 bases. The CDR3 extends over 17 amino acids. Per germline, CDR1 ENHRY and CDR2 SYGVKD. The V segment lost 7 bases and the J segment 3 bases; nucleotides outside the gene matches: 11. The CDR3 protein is CAITGGTSGGHTDTQYF. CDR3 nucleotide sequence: TGTGCCATCACCGGTGGTACTAGCGGGGGGCATACAGATACGCAGTATTTT.

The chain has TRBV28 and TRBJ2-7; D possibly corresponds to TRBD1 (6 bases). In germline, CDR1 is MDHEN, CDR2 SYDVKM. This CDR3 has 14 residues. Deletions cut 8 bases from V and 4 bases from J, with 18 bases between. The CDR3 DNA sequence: TGTGCCAGCTCGACGGTACAGGGCGGTTACGAGCAGTACTTC. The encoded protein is CASSTVQGGYEQYF.